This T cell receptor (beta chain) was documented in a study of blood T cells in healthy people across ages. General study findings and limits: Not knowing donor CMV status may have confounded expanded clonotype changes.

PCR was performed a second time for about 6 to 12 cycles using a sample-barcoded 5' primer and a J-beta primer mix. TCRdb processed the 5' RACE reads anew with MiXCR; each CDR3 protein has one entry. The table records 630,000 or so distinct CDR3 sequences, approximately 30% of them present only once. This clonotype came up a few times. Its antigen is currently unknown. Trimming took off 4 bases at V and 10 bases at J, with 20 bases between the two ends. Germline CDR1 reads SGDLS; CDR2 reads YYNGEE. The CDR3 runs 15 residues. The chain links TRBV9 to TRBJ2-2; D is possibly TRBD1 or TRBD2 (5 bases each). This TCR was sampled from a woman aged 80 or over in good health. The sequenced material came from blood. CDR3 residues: CASSPLGVRSVELFF. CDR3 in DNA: TGTGCCAGCAGCCCCCTGGGGGTTCGTTCGGTGGAGCTGTTTTTT.